What follows are 20 T cell receptor beta chains derived from one specimen sequenced in a study of blood T cells in healthy people across ages. Primers used in a second PCR of roughly 6 to 12 cycles were a sample-barcoded 5' primer and a J-beta primer mix. A single record per CDR3 protein comes from TCRdb applying MiXCR to the 5' RACE reads. Of 750,000 or so distinct CDR3 sequences in the sample, more than 20% were seen once. These data were likewise used in another study, on T cells of mothers and their children.

The sequenced sample was blood. The receptor set was obtained from a boy aged 5-17 years in good health.

On this clonotype itself: Germline and junction disagree at one end, which may indicate a read error. This chain joins TRBV2 and TRBJ2-5, with TRBD2 identical over 8 bases. The J call may be faulty, since TRBJ2-1 better matches the DNA end. This CDR3 is built from 15 residues. Germline CDR1 SNHLY, CDR2 FYNNEI. CDR3 DNA sequence: TGTGCCAGCAGGTTAAGCGGGGGCCGGTACAATGACCAGTTCTTC. Protein product: CASRLSGGRYNDQFF.

There are many counts of this clonotype. The J gene is TRBJ2-3, the V gene TRBV7-2; TRBD1 agrees at 7 bases. With V trimmed by 5 bases and J by 8 bases, 4 bases remained unmatched. CDR1 is SGHTA, CDR2 FQGNSA, per germline. The CDR3 has 12 residues. The CDR3 DNA reads as TGTGCCAGCAGCCAGACAGGGAGTACGCAGTATTTT. Translated, it gives CASSQTGSTQYF.

This clonotype has ten or more counts. Compared with germline, one end of the junction differs, possibly owing to a read error. This sequence joins TRBV29-1 and TRBJ1-4, with 7 bases fitting TRBD1. The CDR3 is 13 residues long. CDR1 and CDR2 (germline): SQVTM, ANQGSEA. The CDR3 DNA sequence: TGCAGCGTGGAAGACAGGGATCGGGAAAAACTGTTTTTT. The encoded protein is CSVEDRDREKLFF.

The CDR3 DNA is TGTGCCAGCAGCCAAGATCCCCGACAGAACACTGAAGCTTTCTTT. Its protein is CASSQDPRQNTEAFF. The chain is built from TRBV4-2 and TRBJ1-1; D not resolved. The CDR3 length is 15 residues. The germline V and J ends were trimmed by 0 bases and 1 base, with 9 bases remaining between them. In germline, CDR1 is LGHNA, CDR2 YNFKEQ.

This clonotype was detected only a few times. The chain has TRBV5-6 and TRBJ2-3; 14 bases are shared with TRBD2. Germline V lookup: CDR1 SGHDT, CDR2 YYEEEE. The J segment lost 5 bases and the V segment lost 4 bases, leaving 9 bases of the junction unmatched. CDR3 length equals 17 residues. DNA of the CDR3: TGTGCCAGCAGCATGGGACTAGCGGGAGCGGCGGGAGATACGCAGTATTTT. It translates to CASSMGLAGAAGDTQYF.

V and J are TRBV18 and TRBJ2-2; D perhaps matches TRBD2 (6 bases). Germline CDR1 and CDR2: KGHSH and LQKENI. Between the trimmed V and J ends, which lost 2 bases and 0 bases, there was a span of 10 bases. The CDR3 length is 16 residues. In DNA, the CDR3 is TGTGCCAGCTCACCAGAGGGAGGCTCGAACACCGGGGAGCTGTTTTTT. As protein: CASSPEGGSNTGELFF.

The V and J genes are TRBV28 and TRBJ2-5; 10 bases align to TRBD2. Germline-derived CDR1 and CDR2 are MDHEN and SYDVKM. V lost 7 bases to trimming and J lost 3 bases; unmatched junction nucleotides: 11. The length of the CDR3 is 16 residues. CDR3 protein: CASTLGLAGDEETQYF. The DNA of the CDR3 is TGTGCCAGCACCCTGGGGCTAGCGGGAGATGAAGAGACCCAGTACTTC.

This clonotype occurred a few times. The chain uses TRBV5-1 and TRBJ2-5, with TRBD2 matching over 7 bases. The germline CDR1 and CDR2 sequences are SGHRS and YFSETQ. Trimming took 5 bases from V and 2 from J; bases not matched to a gene: 6. The CDR3 totals 14 residues. Here the CDR3 DNA reads TGCGCCAGCAGTTCCACTAGCGTTCAAGAGACCCAGTACTTC. The encoded protein is CASSSTSVQETQYF.

This clonotype has just a few counts. The J gene is TRBJ1-4, the V gene TRBV20-1, with TRBD1 matching over 10 bases. Germline CDR1 DFQATT, CDR2 SNEGSKA (reference sequence). J lost 7 bases, V lost 1 base, and 6 bases had no gene match. The CDR3 length is 15 residues. CDR3 nucleotides: TGCAGTGCTAGAGGGAGACAGGGGGCCGGTGAAAAACTGTTTTTT. Translating it yields CSARGRQGAGEKLFF.

This chain uses TRBV25-1 with TRBJ1-2; unclear D gene. The CDR3 runs 13 residues. Germline CDR1 reads MGHDK; CDR2 reads SYGVNS. V lost 7 bases and J lost 6, with 15 bases in between. CDR3 loop: CASKGGDYHGYTF. CDR3 bases: TGTGCCAGCAAGGGTGGGGATTATCATGGCTACACCTTC.

This clonotype was found a few times. The CDR3 sequence: CASSPGQGHTYEQYF. The CDR3 DNA sequence: TGTGCCAGCAGCCCGGGACAGGGACATACCTACGAGCAGTACTTC. V usage is TRBV7-2 and J usage is TRBJ2-7; the match to TRBD1 covers 9 bases. The V gene end was trimmed by 5 bases and the J gene end by 2 bases; junction bases not matched to a gene: 7. Germline values: CDR1 SGHTA, CDR2 FQGNSA. The CDR3 has 15 residues.

This clonotype was seen only a few times. The rearrangement joins TRBV20-1 to TRBJ2-5; D gene uncertain. The J call may be wrong; the DNA end is better matched by TRBJ2-1. The CDR3 consists of 15 residues. Germline V gene sequence: CDR1 DFQATT, CDR2 SNEGSKA (reference sequence). The CDR3 coding sequence is TGCAGTGCCCCAGGACGGAAAGGATCCCCCAATGAGCAGTTCTTC. Translating gives CSAPGRKGSPNEQFF.

This chain connects TRBV7-9 to TRBJ2-5; D could derive from TRBD1 or TRBD2 (5 bases each). The CDR3 has 14 residues. Trimming took off 2 bases at V and 5 bases at J, with 12 bases between the two ends. Germline V gene sequence: CDR1 SEHNR, CDR2 FQNEAQ (reference sequence). CDR3 region: CASSLLGVGETQYF. The CDR3 bases are TGTGCCAGCAGCTTACTGGGGGTTGGGGAGACCCAGTACTTC.

This clonotype has a handful of counts. The rearrangement uses TRBV20-1 and TRBJ2-7, with 8 positions matching TRBD1. This CDR3 comprises 12 residues. V shed 5 bases, J shed 6 bases, and the junction held 6 bases outside the gene matches. Germline assignment: CDR1 DFQATT and CDR2 SNEGSKA (reference sequence). The CDR3 is CSAFQGAVEQYF. CDR3 DNA: TGCAGTGCTTTCCAGGGGGCGGTCGAGCAGTACTTC.

This clonotype has a handful of counts. The chain links TRBV7-2 to TRBJ2-1; TRBD2 matches at 8 bases. Per the germline V gene, CDR1 is SGHTA and CDR2 is FQGNSA. V dropped 1 base and J dropped 7; count of bases not matched to a gene: 6. CDR3 length: 15 amino acids. CDR3 sequence reads: CASSLEAGGGNEQFF. The CDR3 nucleotides are TGTGCCAGCAGCTTAGAGGCGGGGGGAGGGAATGAGCAGTTCTTC.

This clonotype showed up just a few times. The chain recombines TRBV5-1 with TRBJ2-7; D ambiguous. From germline, CDR1 is SGHRS and CDR2 YFSETQ. The CDR3 is 16 amino acids. The V end was cut by 0 bases, the J end by 2 bases, with 15 bases between. The CDR3 bases are TGCGCCAGCAGCTTGGCCGTCTTTACAGCTACCTACGAGCAGTACTTC. Translated, it gives CASSLAVFTATYEQYF.

This clonotype turned up a few times. The chain uses TRBV6-5 and TRBJ2-1; D call uncertain. V lost 2 bases and J 3 bases, leaving 8 bases between the germline ends. Germline CDR1 is MNHEY and CDR2 is SVGAGI. This CDR3 comprises 14 residues. The DNA for the CDR3 is TGTGCCAGCAGTTACCTTGCTCTCTACAATGAGCAGTTCTTC. Translating gives CASSYLALYNEQFF.

The rearrangement uses TRBV11-1 and TRBJ2-3; no definite D call. Germline CDR1 SGHAT, CDR2 FQDESV (reference sequence). Deletions cut 5 bases from V and 2 bases from J, with 14 bases between. The CDR3 contains 15 residues. DNA for the CDR3: TGTGCCAGCAGCCACGGTGGAGAACTCACAGATACGCAGTATTTT. This sequence encodes CASSHGGELTDTQYF. Combining the CDR3 with reference TRBV11-1 and TRBJ2-3 gives the whole variable domain EAEVAQSPRYKITEKSQAVAFWCDPISGHATLYWYRQILGQGPELLVQFQDESVVDDSQLPKDRFSAERLKGVDSTLKIQPAELGDSAMYLCASSHGGELTDTQYFGPGTRLTVL.

This CDR3 is CSVETSGGVAIARLVAKNIQYF. CDR3 in DNA: TGCAGCGTTGAGACTAGCGGGGGGGTTGCCATTGCGAGATTGGTGGCCAAAAACATTCAGTACTTC. The chain employs TRBV29-1 and TRBJ2-4; 14 bases align to TRBD2. The CDR3 loop spans 22 amino acids. Germline V lookup: CDR1 SQVTM, CDR2 ANQGSEA. V lost 3 bases and J lost 1; bases outside the gene matches: 20. Full variable domain (outside the CDR3, taken from reference TRBV29-1 and TRBJ2-4): SAVISQKPSRDICQRGTSLTIQCQVDSQVTMMFWYRQQPGQSLTLIATANQGSEATYESGFVIDKFPISRPNLTFSTLTVSNMSPEDSSIYLCSVETSGGVAIARLVAKNIQYFGAGTRLSVL.

The table lists this clonotype with a few counts. This rearrangement joins TRBV21-1 to TRBJ2-4; the table's D gene call, TRBD1, was not cross checked with the DNA. TRBV21-1 is a recognized pseudogene. This CDR3 has 17 amino acids. CDR3 sequence (DNA): TGTGCCAGCAGCATACCAGCCCCAGGCCTGGCCAAAAACATTCAGTACTTC. Its translation: CASSIPAPGLAKNIQYF.